This T cell receptor (beta chain) comes out of a study of blood T cells in healthy people across ages. Trimming took 5 bases from V and 0 from J, leaving 18 bases between them. There are 17 residues in the CDR3. This clonotype was recorded at least ten times. A second roughly 6 to 12 cycle PCR used barcoded and J-beta primers. TCRdb passed the 5' RACE reads through MiXCR, listing each CDR3 protein once. The sample consists of about 930,000 distinct CDR3 sequences, approximately 32% of them appearing once. The sample was also linked to a second study, of T cells of mothers and their children.

This chain uses TRBV12-3 or TRBV12-4 with TRBJ2-3, with D tentatively TRBD1 or TRBD2 (6 bases each). This TCR was recovered from a middle-aged woman in good health. Sequenced sample: blood. CDR3 nucleotides: TGTGCCAGCAGTCCCCCACCGGGGGCCTCTAGCACAGATACGCAGTATTTT. As protein: CASSPPPGASSTDTQYF.